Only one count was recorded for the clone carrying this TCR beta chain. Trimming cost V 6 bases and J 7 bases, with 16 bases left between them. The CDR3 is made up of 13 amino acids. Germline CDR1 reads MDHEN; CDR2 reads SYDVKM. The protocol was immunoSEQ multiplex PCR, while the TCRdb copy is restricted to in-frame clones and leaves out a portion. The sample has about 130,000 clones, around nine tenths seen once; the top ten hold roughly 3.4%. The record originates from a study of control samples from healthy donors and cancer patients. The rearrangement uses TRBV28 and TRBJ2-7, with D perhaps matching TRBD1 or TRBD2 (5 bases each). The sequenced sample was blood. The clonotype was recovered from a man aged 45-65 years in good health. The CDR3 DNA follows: TGTGCCAGCAGCCTCCGGGGCACGCAGGAGCAGTACTTC. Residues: CASSLRGTQEQYF.